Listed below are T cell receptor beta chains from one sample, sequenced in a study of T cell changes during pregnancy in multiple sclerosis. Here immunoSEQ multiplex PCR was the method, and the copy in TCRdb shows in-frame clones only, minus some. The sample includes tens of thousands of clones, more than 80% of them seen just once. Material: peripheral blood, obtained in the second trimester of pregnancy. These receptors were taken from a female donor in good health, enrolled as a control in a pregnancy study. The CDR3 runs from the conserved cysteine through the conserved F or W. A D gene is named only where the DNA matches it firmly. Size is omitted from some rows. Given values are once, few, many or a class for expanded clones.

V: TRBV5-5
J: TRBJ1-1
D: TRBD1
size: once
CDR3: CASSSRDSVKGTEAFF
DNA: TGTGCCAGCAGCTCCCGGGACAGTGTTAAAGGGACTGAAGCTTTCTTT

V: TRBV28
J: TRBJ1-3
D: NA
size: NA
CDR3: CASRAGPSGNTIYF
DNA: TGTGCCAGCAGGGCAGGGCCCTCTGGAAACACCATATATTTT

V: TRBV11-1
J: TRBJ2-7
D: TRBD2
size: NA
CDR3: CASSLSGGETYEQYF
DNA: TGTGCCAGCAGCCTTAGCGGGGGAGAAACCTACGAGCAGTACTTC

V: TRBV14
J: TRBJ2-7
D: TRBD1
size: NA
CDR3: CASSQRGGRGIEQYF
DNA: TGTGCCAGCAGCCAAAGAGGTGGCAGGGGGATCGAGCAGTACTTC

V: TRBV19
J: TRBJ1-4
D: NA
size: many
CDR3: CASSILVQGGGEKLFF
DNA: TGTGCCAGTAGTATTCTAGTCCAGGGCGGCGGTGAAAAACTGTTTTTT

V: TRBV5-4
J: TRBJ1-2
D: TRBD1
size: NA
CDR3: CASSLGDRTNYGYTF
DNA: TGTGCCAGCAGCTTGGGGGACAGGACTAACTATGGCTACACCTTC

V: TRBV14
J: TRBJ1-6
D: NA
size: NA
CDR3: CASSQGAFNSPLHF
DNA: TGTGCCAGCAGCCAAGGGGCCTTTAATTCACCCCTCCACTTT

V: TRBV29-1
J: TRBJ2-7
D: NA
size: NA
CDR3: CSVAGTRYEQYF
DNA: TGCAGCGTCGCCGGGACTCGTTACGAGCAGTACTTC

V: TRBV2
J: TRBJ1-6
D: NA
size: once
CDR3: CATRDLGGSPLHF
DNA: TGTGCCACCCGGGACCTCGGGGGTTCACCCCTCCACTTT

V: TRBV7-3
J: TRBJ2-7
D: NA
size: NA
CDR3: CASSSGHLEQYF
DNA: TGTGCCAGCAGCTCAGGACACCTCGAGCAGTACTTC

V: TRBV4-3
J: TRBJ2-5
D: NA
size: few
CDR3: CASSQGSQETQYF
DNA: TGCGCCAGCAGCCAAGGCAGCCAAGAGACCCAGTACTTC

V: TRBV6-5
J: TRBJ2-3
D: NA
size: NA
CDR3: CASSPLGTDTQYF
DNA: TGTGCCAGCAGCCCACTAGGCACAGATACGCAGTATTTT

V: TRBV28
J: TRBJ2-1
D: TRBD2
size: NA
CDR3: CASMLPSGGYNEQFF
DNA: TGTGCCAGCATGCTTCCTAGCGGGGGCTACAATGAGCAGTTCTTC

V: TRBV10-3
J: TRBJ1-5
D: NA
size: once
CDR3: CAIGQNNQPQHF
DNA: TGTGCCATCGGGCAGAATAATCAGCCCCAGCATTTT

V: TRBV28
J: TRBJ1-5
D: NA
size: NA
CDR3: CASGGTANQPQHF
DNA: TGTGCCAGCGGCGGGACCGCCAATCAGCCCCAGCATTTT

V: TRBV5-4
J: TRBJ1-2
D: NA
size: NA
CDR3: CASSLVGRWGDNYGYTF
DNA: TGTGCCAGCAGCTTGGTAGGTCGATGGGGCGACAACTATGGCTACACCTTC

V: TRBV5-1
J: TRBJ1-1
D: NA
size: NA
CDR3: CASTPQPSRAMNTEAFF
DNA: TGCGCCAGCACCCCACAACCCTCCAGGGCGATGAACACTGAAGCTTTCTTT

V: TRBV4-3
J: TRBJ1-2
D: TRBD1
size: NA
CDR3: CASSQDRAAGYTF
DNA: TGCGCCAGCAGCCAGGACAGGGCGGCTGGCTACACCTTC

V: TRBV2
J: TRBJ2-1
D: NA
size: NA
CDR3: CASSVFLANEQFF
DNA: TGTGCCAGCAGTGTATTCCTAGCAAATGAGCAGTTCTTC

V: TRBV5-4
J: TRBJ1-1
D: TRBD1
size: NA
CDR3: CASSLEWTGGKERTEAFF
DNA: TGTGCCAGCAGCTTGGAGTGGACAGGGGGCAAGGAAAGAACTGAAGCTTTCTTT

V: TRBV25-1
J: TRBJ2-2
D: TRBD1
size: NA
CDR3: CASSTGGAGELFF
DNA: TGTGCCAGCAGTACAGGGGGTGCCGGGGAGCTGTTTTTT

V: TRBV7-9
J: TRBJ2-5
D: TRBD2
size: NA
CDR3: CASSLTSGRETQYF
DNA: TGTGCCAGCAGCCTCACTAGCGGTCGGGAGACCCAGTACTTC

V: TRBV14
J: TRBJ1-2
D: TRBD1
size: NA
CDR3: CASSHLDLGTDGYTF
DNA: TGTGCCAGCAGCCATTTGGACTTAGGGACAGATGGCTACACCTTC

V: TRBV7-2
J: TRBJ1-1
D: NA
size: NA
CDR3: CASKLTGNTEAFF
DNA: TGTGCCAGCAAACTAACAGGGAACACTGAAGCTTTCTTT

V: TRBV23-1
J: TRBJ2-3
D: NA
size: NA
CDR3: CASSRSPLGGTDTQYF
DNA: TGCGCCAGCAGTCGTAGCCCTCTAGGTGGCACAGATACGCAGTATTTT

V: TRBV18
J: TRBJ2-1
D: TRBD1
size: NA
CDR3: CASSPRQGMEQFF
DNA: TGTGCCAGCTCACCCCGACAGGGTATGGAGCAGTTCTTC

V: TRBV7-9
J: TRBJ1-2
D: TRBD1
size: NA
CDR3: CASSAGGPGYTF
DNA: TGTGCCAGCAGCGCAGGGGGCCCTGGCTACACCTTC

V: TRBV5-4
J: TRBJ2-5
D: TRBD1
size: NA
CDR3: CASSSSGQSETQYF
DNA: TGTGCCAGCAGCTCCTCGGGACAGTCCGAGACCCAGTACTTC

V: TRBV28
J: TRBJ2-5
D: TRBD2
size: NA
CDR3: CASMGGGGMTQYF
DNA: TGTGCCAGCATGGGTGGCGGGGGGATGACCCAGTACTTC

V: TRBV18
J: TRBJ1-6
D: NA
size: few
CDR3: CASSPSVEVSPLHF
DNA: TGTGCCAGCTCACCAAGCGTGGAGGTGTCACCCCTCCACTTT

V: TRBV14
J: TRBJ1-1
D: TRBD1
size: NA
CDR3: CASSHRQGNTEAFF
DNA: TGTGCCAGCAGCCACCGACAGGGGAACACTGAAGCTTTCTTT

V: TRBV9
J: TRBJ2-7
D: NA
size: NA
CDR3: CASSVDGYEQYF
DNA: TGTGCCAGCAGCGTAGACGGCTACGAGCAGTACTTC

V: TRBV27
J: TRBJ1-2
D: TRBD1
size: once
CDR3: CASTTGGEGYTF
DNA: TGTGCCAGCACCACAGGGGGAGAAGGCTACACCTTC

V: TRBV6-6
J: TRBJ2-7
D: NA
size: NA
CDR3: CASSSRTTDLEQYF
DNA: TGTGCCAGCAGCTCCCGGACGACAGATCTCGAGCAGTACTTC